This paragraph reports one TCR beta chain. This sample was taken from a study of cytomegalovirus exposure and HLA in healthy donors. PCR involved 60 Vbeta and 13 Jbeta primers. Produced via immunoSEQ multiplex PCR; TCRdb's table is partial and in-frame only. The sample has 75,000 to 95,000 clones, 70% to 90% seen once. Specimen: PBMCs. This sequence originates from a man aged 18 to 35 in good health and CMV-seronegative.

The CDR3 loop reads CASSVVGGPNNEQFF. The DNA for the CDR3 is TGTGCCAGCAGCGTAGTCGGCGGTCCCAACAATGAGCAGTTCTTC. The chain couples TRBV9 to TRBJ2-1; D is unclear. CDR1 and CDR2 (germline): SGDLS, YYNGEE. The CDR3 sequence is 15 residues long. V was trimmed by 0 bases and J by 5 bases, leaving 12 bases between them.